This T cell receptor (beta chain) is from a study of CD8+ T cells in alopecia areata. Study-wide findings and caveats: Relative to mice, TCR sharing across patients was less clear, a difference possibly HLA-related. Clonality in lesional scalp, especially alopecia totalis/universalis, exceeded that of normal scalp.

Extraction and reverse transcription of RNA yielded cDNA as the sequencing template. Only in-frame clones appear in the TCRdb table, and some are missing; sequencing was by immunoSEQ multiplex PCR. The sample shows about 200,000 clones, around 62% of them seen only once. Germline CDR1 reads MNHNS; CDR2 reads SASEGT. This CDR3 region has 13 residues. V was pared by 5 bases and J by 5 bases, with 12 bases between. Collection of lesional scalp punch biopsies and peripheral blood was performed in alopecia areata patients. On this clone: No antigen is known for it.

This sequence was found in a human donor with alopecia areata. The sample was CD4+ T cells sorted from blood, taken at week 0. This rearrangement joins TRBV6-1 to TRBJ1-1; no clear D. CDR3 protein: CASSPQAETEAFF. The CDR3 nucleotides read TGTGCCAGCAGTCCCCAGGCGGAGACTGAAGCTTTCTTT.